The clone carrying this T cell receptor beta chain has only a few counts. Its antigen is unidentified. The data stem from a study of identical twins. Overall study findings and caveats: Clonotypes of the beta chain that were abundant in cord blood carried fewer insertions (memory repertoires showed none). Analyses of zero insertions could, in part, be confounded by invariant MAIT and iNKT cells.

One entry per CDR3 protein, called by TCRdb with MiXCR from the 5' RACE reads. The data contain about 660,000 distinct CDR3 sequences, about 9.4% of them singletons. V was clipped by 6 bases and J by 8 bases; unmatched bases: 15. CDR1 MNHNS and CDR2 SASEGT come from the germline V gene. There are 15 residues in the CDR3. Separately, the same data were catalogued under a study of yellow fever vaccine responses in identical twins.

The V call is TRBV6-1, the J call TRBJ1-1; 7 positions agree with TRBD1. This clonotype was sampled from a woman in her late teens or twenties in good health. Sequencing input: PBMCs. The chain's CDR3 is CASSKQGKLSSEAFF. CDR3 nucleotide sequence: TGTGCCAGCAGCAAACAGGGGAAACTCTCCTCAGAAGCTTTCTTT.